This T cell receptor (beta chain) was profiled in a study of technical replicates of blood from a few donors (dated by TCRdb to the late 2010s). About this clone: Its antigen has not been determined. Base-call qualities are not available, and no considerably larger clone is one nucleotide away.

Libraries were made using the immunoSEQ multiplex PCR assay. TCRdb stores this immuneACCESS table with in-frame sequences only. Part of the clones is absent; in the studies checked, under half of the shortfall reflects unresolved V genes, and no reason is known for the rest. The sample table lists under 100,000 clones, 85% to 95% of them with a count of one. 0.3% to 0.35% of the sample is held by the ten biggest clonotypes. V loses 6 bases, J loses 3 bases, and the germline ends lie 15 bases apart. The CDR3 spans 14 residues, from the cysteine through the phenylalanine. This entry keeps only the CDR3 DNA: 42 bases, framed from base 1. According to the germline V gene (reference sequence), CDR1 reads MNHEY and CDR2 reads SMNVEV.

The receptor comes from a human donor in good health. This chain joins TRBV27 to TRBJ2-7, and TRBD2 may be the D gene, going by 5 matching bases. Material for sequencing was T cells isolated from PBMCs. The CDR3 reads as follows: CASRRKLELYEQYF. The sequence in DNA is TGTGCCAGCAGGCGAAAACTAGAGCTCTACGAGCAGTACTTC.